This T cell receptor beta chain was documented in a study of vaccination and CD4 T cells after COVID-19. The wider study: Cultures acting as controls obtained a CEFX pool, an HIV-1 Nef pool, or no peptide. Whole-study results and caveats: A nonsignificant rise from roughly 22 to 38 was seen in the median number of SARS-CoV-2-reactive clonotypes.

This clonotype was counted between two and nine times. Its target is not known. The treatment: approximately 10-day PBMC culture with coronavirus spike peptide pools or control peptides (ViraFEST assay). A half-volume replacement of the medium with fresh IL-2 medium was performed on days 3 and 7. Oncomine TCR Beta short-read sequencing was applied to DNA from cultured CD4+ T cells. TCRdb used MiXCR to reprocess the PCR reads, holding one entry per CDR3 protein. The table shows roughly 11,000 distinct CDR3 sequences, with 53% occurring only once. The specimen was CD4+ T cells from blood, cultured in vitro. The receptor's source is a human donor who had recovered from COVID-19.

The CDR3: CATSRVVNTGELFF. The CDR3, as DNA: TGTGCCACCAGCAGAGTAGTGAACACCGGGGAGCTGTTTTTT. This chain links TRBV15 with TRBJ2-2; no definite D call. The CDR3 covers 14 residues. Trimming removed 1 base from V and 1 base from J, with 4 bases in between. Germline V CDR1 and CDR2: LNHNV, YYDKDF (reference sequence).